This TCR beta chain came from a study of T cell responses to AZD1222 COVID-19 vaccine. General study results and limits: The donors showed a predominance of white British ancestry and of females, with possible underestimation of clonal diversity.

Second-dose timings of about 4 or about 12 weeks were pooled. The data were produced by immunoSEQ multiplex PCR, yet TCRdb's version contains in-frame clones alone and is incomplete. This table has tens of thousands of clones, 90% appearing once. About this clone itself: Its target is not known.

The sample consisted of peripheral blood, taken 28 days after the second AZD1222 dose. This TCR was sampled from an adult who received the AZD1222 COVID-19 vaccine.

The CDR3 reads CASSASGGYNEQFF. For the CDR3, the DNA is TGTGCCAGCAGCGCCTCCGGGGGTTACAATGAGCAGTTCTTC. This rearrangement joins TRBV7-3 to TRBJ2-1, with TRBD2 as a possible D gene (6 bases). The CDR3 sequence is 14 residues long. Trimming cost V 5 bases and J 4 bases, with 12 bases left between them. Per the germline V gene, CDR1 is SGHTA and CDR2 is FQGTGA.